This TCR beta chain was obtained from a study of control samples from healthy donors and cancer patients. With V trimmed by 0 bases and J by 3 bases, 6 bases remained unmatched. The CDR3 loop spans 16 amino acids. CDR1 and CDR2 (germline): MRHNA, SNTAGT. Sequenced by immunoSEQ multiplex PCR; TCRdb stores in-frame clones only, minus some. The sample holds about 150,000 clones, approximately 94% seen once. This chain joins TRBV6-4 and TRBJ2-5; the match to TRBD1 covers 8 bases. Sample: blood. The receptor comes from a middle-aged man in good health. CDR3 in amino acids: CASSDSEQGAEETQYF. CDR3 coding DNA: TGTGCCAGCAGTGACTCTGAGCAGGGGGCTGAAGAGACCCAGTACTTC.